Included here is one T cell receptor beta chain sequence, with context. This clonotype occurred a few times. Its antigen remains undetermined. No base quality information exists; no much larger clone differs at one position. Libraries were built with 5' RACE. TCRdb lists the instrument as Illumina HiSeq 2500. A second 7 to 11 cycle PCR used a sample-barcoded 5' primer and a J-beta primer mix. A unique molecular identifier was introduced onto each TCR beta cDNA molecule by a template-switch 5' adaptor carrying 12 random nucleotides. Each sample yielded at least 2.5 million CDR3-containing paired-end reads. First-strand cDNA synthesis was performed from all RNA using the Mint cDNA synthesis kit, with priming by a TRBC-specific oligonucleotide. After uracil-DNA glycosylase treatment, a first 18-cycle PCR used universal primers M1SS and BC2_uni_R on all cDNA. Concerning the study's data processing: Normalization of each sample was performed by random selection of 1 million high-quality reads, each carrying a distinct molecular identifier. Reads sharing molecular identifiers were discarded rather than binned into consensus sequences. CDR3 identification, clonotype clustering and error correction used MiTCR with a Q25 quality threshold and the strictest error-elimination algorithm. A nonparametric unseen species model using Euler transformation provided a lower-bound estimate of total TCR beta diversity. In-frame beta chains were kept once TCRdb had trimmed the public reads at Q25 with fastp and called clones with MiXCR. A single entry per CDR3 protein holds the most common genes and DNA from its merged rows. The V and J calls follow TCRdb's processing rather than the paper's. Here the sample has over 600,000 distinct CDR3 sequences; about 43% occur a single time. Jointly, the top ten make up around 30% of the sample.

The data are from a study of blood T cells in healthy people across ages (dated by TCRdb to between 2014 and 2017). The study in broad terms: In model experiments, template switching captured roughly one uniquely barcoded TCR beta cDNA molecule for every two T cells. For two donors (one aged 18 to 30 and one aged 80 or older), the study analyzed two additional independent replicas of 1 million unique cDNA reads from the same blood draw. The study measured age-related changes in TCR beta repertoire diversity using deep sequencing normalized with unique cDNA molecular identifiers. To avoid experimental bias, donors of different ages were distributed randomly across sequencing lanes. The donors were split into four age groups: young (average 16 years), middle-aged (39), aged (roughly 68) and long-lived (under 90). Overall results and qualifications from the work: As age increased, observed TCR beta diversity per million T cells dropped in a roughly linear way, and a significant reduction was already evident by age approximately 40. Compared with the aged group, more naive CD4+ T cells, fewer expanded clones and increased TCR diversity were shown by the long-lived group, suggesting age selection. Because profiling used bulk unsorted PBMCs, naive and antigen-experienced compartments could not be compared conclusively. Because the CMV infection status of the donors was unknown, age-related changes in expanded clonotypes may potentially have been confounded. The percentage of naive T cells measured by flow cytometry correlated strongly with observed TCR beta diversity. Total diversity estimates from one million sequenced T cells were considered lower bounds and underestimates.

Donors were approximately 42 systemically healthy Caucasian individuals from Russia aged about 6 to 100 years. Each donor gave about 9.7 milliliters of peripheral blood, drawn into EDTA-treated Vacutainer tubes. Ficoll-Paque density-gradient centrifugation was used to isolate PBMCs, with at least 6.5 million per sample. Total RNA was extracted from PBMCs with Trizol reagent, with at least 5 micrograms obtained per sample. The percentages of naive CD45RAhigh/CD27high T cells were determined by flow cytometry on a PBMC aliquot from every donor. Deletion took 5 bases off V and 4 bases off J, with a span of 15 bases between the germline ends. There are 14 amino acids in the CDR3, from cysteine to phenylalanine inclusive. Only the CDR3 part of the read is kept: 42 bases, read in frame from the first base. The CDR1 and CDR2 encoded by the germline V gene are SGHRS and YFSETQ.

The sequencing input was blood. The source of this sequence is a man older than 75 in good health. This chain is built from TRBV5-1 and TRBJ1-2, and the D gene may be TRBD1, 5 bases matching. The encoded CDR3 is CASSYEQAPYGYTF. The nucleotide sequence is given as TGCGCCAGCAGTTATGAACAGGCCCCCTATGGCTACACCTTC. Full variable domain (CDR3 extended with the reference TRBV5-1 and TRBJ1-2 proteins): KAGVTQTPRYLIKTRGQQVTLSCSPISGHRSVSWYQQTPGQGLQFLFEYFSETQRNKGNFPGRFSGRQFSNSRSEMNVSTLELGDSALYLCASSYEQAPYGYTFGSGTRLTVV.